The clone carrying this T cell receptor beta chain was recorded once. The antigen is not known. V lost 0 bases, J lost 0 bases, and 14 bases stayed unmatched. This CDR3 is 20 amino acids long. This entry is derived from a study of cytomegalovirus exposure and HLA in healthy donors. The PCR made use of 60 Vbeta and 13 Jbeta primers. Sequenced by immunoSEQ multiplex PCR; TCRdb stores in-frame clones only, minus some. In the table there are some 190,000 clones, roughly four fifths of which are singletons. Study results and caveats: Association of a missense DCLRE1C variant with TCR beta V- and J-gene trimming was reported in a later analysis.

The V and J genes are TRBV23-1 and TRBJ1-5, with 7 bases aligning to TRBD1. TRBV23-1 falls under the ORF class, with uncertain function. The sequencing sample was made of PBMCs. The TCR sequence derives from a young man in good health and CMV-seronegative. In DNA, the CDR3 is TGCGCCAGCAGTCAATCTCTCGCTGAGGGACAGCTTTATAGCAATCAGCCCCAGCATTTT. It encodes CASSQSLAEGQLYSNQPQHF.